These T cell receptor beta chains were read from a single sample in a study of T cell repertoires in cytomegalovirus infection. TCRdb passed the reads through MiXCR, listing each CDR3 protein once. The sample records about 110,000 distinct CDR3 sequences, around 31% being singletons. No antigen is known for these receptors. The material was CD8+ T cells from cultured PBMCs, obtained from culture after CMV antigen stimulation. The receptors stem from a human donor in good health (CMV status not recorded). Some clones in this sample may be carry-over from other donors' samples. CDR3s include the opening cysteine and the closing phenylalanine or tryptophan. The D gene is left open where the match is weak. Size tells how often a clone was seen (once, few, many) or the class of an expanded clone, and some rows leave it out.

clone size	V gene	D gene	J gene	CDR3 DNA	CDR3 protein
few	TRBV7-9	-	TRBJ1-6	TGTGCCAGCAGCCTCCCTCGTTCACCCCTCCACTTT	CASSLPRSPLHF
-	TRBV7-9	-	TRBJ2-1	TGTGCCAGCAGCGATGCGGGGTCGTACAATGAGCAGTTCTTC	CASSDAGSYNEQFF
-	TRBV19	-	TRBJ1-5	TGTGCCAGTAGTATAACCAGGGATCGTCAGCCCCAGCATTTT	CASSITRDRQPQHF
-	TRBV27	-	TRBJ2-1	TGTGCCAGCAGACCTTATCAGGGGTCGGATGAGCAGTTCTTC	CASRPYQGSDEQFF
-	TRBV19	-	TRBJ1-1	TGTGCCAGTAAAAAGGGGGGGCAGATCACTGAAGCTTTCTTT	CASKKGGQITEAFF
-	TRBV4-1	-	TRBJ2-7	TGCGCCAGCAGCCAAGCCGGGAGAGGCTACGAGCAGTACTTC	CASSQAGRGYEQYF
-	TRBV6-5	-	TRBJ2-1	TGTGCCAGCAGTCCCGGGGGGCCGATTGGGGATGAGCAGTTCTTC	CASSPGGPIGDEQFF
-	TRBV19	-	TRBJ2-6	TGTGCCAGTACCTCATACCCCGTTCTAGCTCTAGTCTCTGGGGCCAACGTCCTGACTTTC	CASTSYPVLALVSGANVLTF
few	TRBV28	-	TRBJ1-1	TGTGCCAGCAGCGTGACAGGCAAGAACACTGAAGCTTTCTTT	CASSVTGKNTEAFF
few	TRBV4-1	-	TRBJ2-1	TGCGCCAGCAGCCTCCAAGACAGCTCCTACAATGAGCAGTTCTTC	CASSLQDSSYNEQFF
few	TRBV18	-	TRBJ2-1	TGTGCCAGCTCACCACCGGAGGACATCGGGTACAATGAGCAGTTCTTC	CASSPPEDIGYNEQFF
few	TRBV19	-	TRBJ2-1	TGTGCCAGTAGCGATAGGGTTTTCTCCTACAATGAGCAGTTCTTC	CASSDRVFSYNEQFF
few	TRBV6-5	TRBD2	TRBJ2-1	TGTGCCAGCAGTTACCCAACTAGCGGGGGGATCTCCTACAATGAGCAGTTCTTC	CASSYPTSGGISYNEQFF
many	TRBV7-3	-	TRBJ1-3	TGTGCCAGCAGACGCGGGACGGGGGGAAACACCATATATTTT	CASRRGTGGNTIYF
once	TRBV7-2	-	TRBJ2-7	TGTGCCAGCAGCTTAGAACTAGCTTGGTACTACGAGCAGTACTTC	CASSLELAWYYEQYF
many	TRBV7-8	-	TRBJ2-1	TGTGCCAGCAGCTTATCTGCCTACAATGAGCAGTTCTTC	CASSLSAYNEQFF
few	TRBV6-2/TRBV6-3	-	TRBJ2-7	TGTGCCAGCAGTTACTCGTGGGGTTACGAGCAGTACTTC	CASSYSWGYEQYF
-	TRBV6-6	-	TRBJ2-7	TGTGCCAGCAGTTACACGCGCGTTGGACAGTTAAGTACCTACGAGCAGTACTTC	CASSYTRVGQLSTYEQYF
-	TRBV7-2	TRBD2	TRBJ2-3	TGTGCCAGCAGCGCGGCCGGGACTAGCTTACGGGATACGCAGTATTTT	CASSAAGTSLRDTQYF
-	TRBV27	TRBD2	TRBJ2-1	TGTGCCAGCAGCCCCCAGCGGGGAGAATACAATGAGCAGTTCTTC	CASSPQRGEYNEQFF
few	TRBV7-2	TRBD2	TRBJ2-2	TGTGCCAGCACCCCGGGGAGGGACACCGGGGAGCTGTTTTTT	CASTPGRDTGELFF
-	TRBV12-3/TRBV12-4	TRBD2	TRBJ2-7	TGTGCCAGCAGCACTAGCGGCGAGAGGTACTTC	CASSTSGERYF
few	TRBV5-1	TRBD2	TRBJ2-2	TGCGCCAGCAGCTTGGATCCCAGCGGGGGGGCCGCCGGGGAGCTGTTTTTT	CASSLDPSGGAAGELFF
-	TRBV12-5	TRBD1	TRBJ2-1	TGTGCTAGTGGTACGCGGGACAGGGTGTTCTCCGATGAGCAGTTCTTC	CASGTRDRVFSDEQFF
few	TRBV7-9	-	TRBJ2-5	TGTGCCAGCAGCCACCGGGAGGACAGGGTGGAAGAGACCCAGTACTTC	CASSHREDRVEETQYF
-	TRBV27	TRBD2	TRBJ2-3	TGTGCCAGCAGTTTAACTAGCGGGGTCATCACAGATACGCAGTATTTT	CASSLTSGVITDTQYF
-	TRBV19	TRBD1	TRBJ1-5	TGTGCCAGTAGTATGGACCCGGGACAGGGTCTCACGCCCCAGCATTTT	CASSMDPGQGLTPQHF
many	TRBV19	-	TRBJ2-1	TGTGCCAGTAGTCGCCTGGGGGATCACTCCTACAATGAGCAGTTCTTC	CASSRLGDHSYNEQFF
many	TRBV6-4	-	TRBJ2-1	TGTGCCAGCAGCCCCGGTGGAGGGGGAAACAATGAGCAGTTCTTC	CASSPGGGGNNEQFF
-	TRBV6-5	-	TRBJ2-7	TGTGCCAGCAGTTACTCGATACCCGGGGTTTACGAGCAGTACTTC	CASSYSIPGVYEQYF
few	TRBV7-9	TRBD1	TRBJ2-3	TGTGCCAGCAGCGTATGGACAGGGGGGGGCACAGATACGCAGTATTTT	CASSVWTGGGTDTQYF
-	TRBV6-5	-	TRBJ2-5	TGTGCCAGCAGTTACGGGGAGGTATTCGTCTTC	CASSYGEVFVF
many	TRBV20-1	TRBD1	TRBJ1-2	TGCAGTGCCTGGACAGGCACCGGCAGCTATGGCTACACCTTC	CSAWTGTGSYGYTF
-	TRBV27	-	TRBJ2-1	TGTGCCAGCAGTTTAGGGTCAGACCCTTCCTACAATGAGCAGTTCTTC	CASSLGSDPSYNEQFF
few	TRBV12-3/TRBV12-4	-	TRBJ1-1	TGTGCCAGCAGTTTTAGCAGGAGTGAAGCTTTCTTT	CASSFSRSEAFF
-	TRBV7-9	TRBD2	TRBJ2-1	TGTGCCAGCAGCTCTAGCGGGGGGTTTTACAATGAGCAGTTCTTC	CASSSSGGFYNEQFF
few	TRBV11-2	TRBD1	TRBJ2-3	TGTGCCAGCAGTTTCCAGGGGGTAACAGATACGCAGTATTTT	CASSFQGVTDTQYF
-	TRBV13	-	TRBJ2-7	TGTGCCAGCAGCTCCGGAGGAGGATACGAGCAGTACTTC	CASSSGGGYEQYF
many	TRBV7-2	TRBD1	TRBJ1-2	TGTGCCAGCAGCCTTTACTCACAGGGGAGTCAGAGCGGCTACACCTTC	CASSLYSQGSQSGYTF
few	TRBV20-1	-	TRBJ2-7	TGCAGTGCTAGATCCGCCAGGGGCTGGCGGGGAGATTTCTACGAGCAGTACTTC	CSARSARGWRGDFYEQYF
many	TRBV7-8	TRBD1	TRBJ2-2	TGTGCCAGCAGCCCACAGGGGACCGGGGAGCTGTTTTTT	CASSPQGTGELFF
-	TRBV7-6	-	TRBJ2-3	TGTGCCAGCAGCTCGACAGATAGCACAGATACGCAGTATTTT	CASSSTDSTDTQYF
-	TRBV7-2	-	TRBJ2-3	TGTGCCAGCAGCTTAGGACTATACACAGATACGCAGTATTTT	CASSLGLYTDTQYF
many	TRBV4-1	-	TRBJ2-1	TGCGCCAGCAGCCCTAGGCCTAGCTCGGACAATGAGCAGTTCTTC	CASSPRPSSDNEQFF
-	TRBV2	-	TRBJ2-3	TGTGCCACCGAGGGGGGCGCGCGGTCAGATACGCAGTATTTT	CATEGGARSDTQYF